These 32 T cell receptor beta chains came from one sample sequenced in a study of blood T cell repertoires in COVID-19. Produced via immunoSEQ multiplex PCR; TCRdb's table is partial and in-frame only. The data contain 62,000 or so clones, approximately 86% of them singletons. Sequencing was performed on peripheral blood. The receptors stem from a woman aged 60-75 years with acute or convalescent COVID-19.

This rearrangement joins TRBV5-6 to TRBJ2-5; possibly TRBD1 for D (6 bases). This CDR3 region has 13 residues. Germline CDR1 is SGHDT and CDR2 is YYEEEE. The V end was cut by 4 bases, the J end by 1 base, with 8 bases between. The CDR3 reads CASSIQGQETQYF. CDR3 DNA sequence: TGTGCCAGCAGCATACAGGGCCAAGAGACCCAGTACTTC.

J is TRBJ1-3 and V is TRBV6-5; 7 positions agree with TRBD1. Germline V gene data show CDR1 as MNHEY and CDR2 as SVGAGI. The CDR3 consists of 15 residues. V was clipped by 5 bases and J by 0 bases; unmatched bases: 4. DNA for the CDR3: TGTGCCAGCAGTAACCGGGACAGCTCTGGAAACACCATATATTTT. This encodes CASSNRDSSGNTIYF.

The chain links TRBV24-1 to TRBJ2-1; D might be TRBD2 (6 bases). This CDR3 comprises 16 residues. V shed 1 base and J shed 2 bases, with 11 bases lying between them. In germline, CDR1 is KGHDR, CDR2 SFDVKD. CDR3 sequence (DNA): TGTGCCACCAGTGATTTTGGGGTAGCGGCCTACAATGAGCAGTTCTTC. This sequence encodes CATSDFGVAAYNEQFF.

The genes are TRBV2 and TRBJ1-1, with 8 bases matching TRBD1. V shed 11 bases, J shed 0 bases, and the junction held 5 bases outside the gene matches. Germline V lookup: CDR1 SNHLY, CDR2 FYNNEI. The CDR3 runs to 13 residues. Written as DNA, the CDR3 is TGTGCCGTACAGGGGGGCATGAACACTGAAGCTTTCTTT. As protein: CAVQGGMNTEAFF.

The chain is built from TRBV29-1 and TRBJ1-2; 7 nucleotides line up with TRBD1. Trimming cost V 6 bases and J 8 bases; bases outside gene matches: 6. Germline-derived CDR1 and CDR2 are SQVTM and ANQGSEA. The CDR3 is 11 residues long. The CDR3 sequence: CSVGTAVGYTF. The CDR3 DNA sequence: TGCAGCGTAGGGACAGCCGTCGGCTACACCTTC. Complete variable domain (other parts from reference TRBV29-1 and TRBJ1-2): SAVISQKPSRDICQRGTSLTIQCQVDSQVTMMFWYRQQPGQSLTLIATANQGSEATYESGFVIDKFPISRPNLTFSTLTVSNMSPEDSSIYLCSVGTAVGYTFGSGTRLTVV.

The DNA of the CDR3 is TGTGCCAGCAGCTCTCCCAGGGAAAACACCATATATTTT. Translated: CASSSPRENTIYF. This chain links TRBV11-3 with TRBJ1-3; maybe TRBD1 (5 bases). This CDR3 has 13 residues. Germline-derived CDR1 and CDR2 are SGHNT and YENEEA. The V and J ends lost 4 bases and 6 bases respectively, with 10 bases between them.

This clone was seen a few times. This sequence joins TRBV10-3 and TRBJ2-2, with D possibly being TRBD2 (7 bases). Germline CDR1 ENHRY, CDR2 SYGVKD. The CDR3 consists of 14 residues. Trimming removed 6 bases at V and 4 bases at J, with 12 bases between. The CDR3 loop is CAIRAGQITGELFF. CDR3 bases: TGTGCCATCAGAGCGGGACAAATCACCGGGGAGCTGTTTTTT.

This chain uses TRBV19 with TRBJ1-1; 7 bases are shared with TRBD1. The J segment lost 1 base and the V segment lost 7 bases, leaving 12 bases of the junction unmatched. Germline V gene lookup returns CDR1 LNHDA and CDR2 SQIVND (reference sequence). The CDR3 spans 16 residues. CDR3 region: CASKLEIYRGNTEAFF. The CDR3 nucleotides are TGTGCCAGTAAACTAGAGATCTACAGGGGGAACACTGAAGCTTTCTTT.

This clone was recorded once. The CDR3 here is CASSQNYVTDYGYTF. The DNA for the CDR3 is TGTGCCAGCAGCCAAAATTATGTCACGGACTATGGCTACACCTTC. The chain recombines TRBV4-2 with TRBJ1-2; no firm D call. Germline CDR1 is LGHNA and CDR2 is YNFKEQ. Trimming stripped 2 bases from V and 3 bases from J, with 13 bases between. This CDR3 has 15 amino acids.

The CDR3 loop reads CSVFPGLISGSYNEQFF. The CDR3 DNA reads as TGCAGCGTTTTTCCGGGACTCATTTCGGGCTCCTACAATGAGCAGTTCTTC. The chain has TRBV29-1 and TRBJ2-1; the D gene is possibly TRBD2 (6 bases). CDR1 is SQVTM and CDR2 is ANQGSEA in the germline V gene. The CDR3 has 17 residues. Trimming shortened V by 5 bases and J by 0 bases, and 20 bases separated the two germline ends.

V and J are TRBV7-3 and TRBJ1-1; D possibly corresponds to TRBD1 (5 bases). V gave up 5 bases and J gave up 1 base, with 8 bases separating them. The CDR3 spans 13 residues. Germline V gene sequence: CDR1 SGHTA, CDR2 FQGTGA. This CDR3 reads CASSKTGNTEAFF. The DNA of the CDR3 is TGTGCCAGCAGCAAAACAGGGAACACTGAAGCTTTCTTT.

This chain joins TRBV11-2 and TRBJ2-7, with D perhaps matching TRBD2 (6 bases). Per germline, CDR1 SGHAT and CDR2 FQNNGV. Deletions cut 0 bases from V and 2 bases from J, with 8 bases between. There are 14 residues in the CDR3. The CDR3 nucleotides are TGTGCCAGCAGCTTAGAGCGGGGCCCCTACGAGCAGTACTTC. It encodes CASSLERGPYEQYF.

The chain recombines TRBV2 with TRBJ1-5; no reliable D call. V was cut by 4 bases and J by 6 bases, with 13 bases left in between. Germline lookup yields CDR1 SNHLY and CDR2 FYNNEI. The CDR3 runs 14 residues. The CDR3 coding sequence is TGTGCCAGCAGTGCCATGCAGGTCACTCAGCCCCAGCATTTT. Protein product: CASSAMQVTQPQHF.

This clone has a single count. DNA for the CDR3: TGTGCCAGCAGTGAAATAAAACAGGGGTCGTTGGACTACGAGCAGTACTTC. As protein: CASSEIKQGSLDYEQYF. The chain is built from TRBV6-1 and TRBJ2-7; 7 nucleotides match TRBD1. The CDR3 covers 17 residues. Losses at the gene ends were 2 bases for V and 3 bases for J; bases not matched to a gene: 13. Germline V gives CDR1 MNHNS, CDR2 SASEGT.

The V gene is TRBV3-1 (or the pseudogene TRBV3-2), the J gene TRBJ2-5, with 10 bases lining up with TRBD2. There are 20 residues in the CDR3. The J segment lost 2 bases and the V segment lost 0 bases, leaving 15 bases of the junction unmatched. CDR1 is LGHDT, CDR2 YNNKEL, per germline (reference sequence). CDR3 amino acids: CASSQDFPTSGAGKQETQYF. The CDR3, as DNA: TGTGCCAGCAGCCAAGACTTCCCTACTAGCGGGGCGGGCAAACAAGAGACCCAGTACTTC.

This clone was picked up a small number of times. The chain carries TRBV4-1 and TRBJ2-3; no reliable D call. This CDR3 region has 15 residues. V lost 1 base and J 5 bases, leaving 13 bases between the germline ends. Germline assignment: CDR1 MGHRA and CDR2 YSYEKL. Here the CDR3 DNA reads TGCGCCAGCAGCCAAGCCGAACTATTAGGAGATACGCAGTATTTT. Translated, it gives CASSQAELLGDTQYF.

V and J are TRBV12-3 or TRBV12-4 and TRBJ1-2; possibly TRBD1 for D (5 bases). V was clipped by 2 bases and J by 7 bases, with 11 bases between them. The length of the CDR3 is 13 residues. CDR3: CASSLRTQGGYTF. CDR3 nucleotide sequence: TGTGCCAGCAGTTTAAGGACCCAGGGTGGCTACACCTTC.

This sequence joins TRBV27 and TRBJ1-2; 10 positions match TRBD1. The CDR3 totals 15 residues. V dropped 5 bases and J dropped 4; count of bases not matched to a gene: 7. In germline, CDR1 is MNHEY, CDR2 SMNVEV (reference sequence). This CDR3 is CASSPTGTGVYGYTF. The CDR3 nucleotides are TGTGCCAGCAGTCCTACCGGGACAGGGGTCTATGGCTACACCTTC.

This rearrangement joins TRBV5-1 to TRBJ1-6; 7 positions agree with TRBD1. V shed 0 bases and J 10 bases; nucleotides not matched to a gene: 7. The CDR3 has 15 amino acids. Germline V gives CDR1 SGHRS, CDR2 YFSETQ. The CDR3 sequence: CASSLDRGSRSPLHF. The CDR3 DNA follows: TGCGCCAGCAGCTTGGACAGGGGATCTCGGTCACCCCTCCACTTT.

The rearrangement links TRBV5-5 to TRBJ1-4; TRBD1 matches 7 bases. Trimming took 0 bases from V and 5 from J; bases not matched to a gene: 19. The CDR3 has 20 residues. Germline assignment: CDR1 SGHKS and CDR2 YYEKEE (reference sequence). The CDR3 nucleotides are TGTGCCAGCAGCTTGGAACCCTCTAGAGGGGGCGCGGTTCGGAATGAAAAACTGTTTTTT. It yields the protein CASSLEPSRGGAVRNEKLFF.

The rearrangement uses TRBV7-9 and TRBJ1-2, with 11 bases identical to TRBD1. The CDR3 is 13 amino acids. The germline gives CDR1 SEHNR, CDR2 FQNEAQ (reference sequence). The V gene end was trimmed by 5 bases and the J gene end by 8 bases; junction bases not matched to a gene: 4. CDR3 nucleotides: TGTGCCAGCAGCCCAGGACAGGGGGCGGGCTACACCTTC. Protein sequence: CASSPGQGAGYTF.

CDR3 coding DNA: TGTGCCAGCTCACCACTCCAACAGGGAAGTGGGAACACTGAAGCTTTCTTT. It specifies CASSPLQQGSGNTEAFF. The rearrangement joins TRBV18 to TRBJ1-1, with a tentative D call TRBD1 (6 bases). This CDR3 is built from 17 residues. With 1 base removed from V and 1 base from J, the gap between germline ends came to 16 bases. Germline V gene data show CDR1 as KGHSH and CDR2 as LQKENI.

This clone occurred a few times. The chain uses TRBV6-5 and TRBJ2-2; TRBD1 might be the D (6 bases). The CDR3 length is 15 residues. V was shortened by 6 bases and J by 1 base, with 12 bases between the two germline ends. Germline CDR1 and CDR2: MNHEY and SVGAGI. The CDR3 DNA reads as TGTGCCAGCAGAGGCCCGGGACAGAACACCGGGGAGCTGTTTTTT. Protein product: CASRGPGQNTGELFF.

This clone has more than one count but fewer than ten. This chain's CDR3 is CAWSLAIKSPLHF. The CDR3 DNA reads as TGTGCCTGGAGTCTGGCAATCAAATCACCCCTCCACTTT. The chain combines TRBV30 with TRBJ1-6, with D unclear. The CDR3 is 13 residues long. V dropped 2 bases and J dropped 10 bases, with 12 bases sitting between them. CDR1 and CDR2 from the germline V gene are GTSNPN and SVGIG (reference sequence).

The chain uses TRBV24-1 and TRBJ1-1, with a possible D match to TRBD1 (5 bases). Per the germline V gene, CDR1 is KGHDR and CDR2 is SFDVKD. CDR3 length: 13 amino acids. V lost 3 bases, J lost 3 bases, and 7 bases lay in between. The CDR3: CATSDPGHTEAFF. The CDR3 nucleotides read TGTGCCACCAGTGATCCAGGGCACACTGAAGCTTTCTTT.

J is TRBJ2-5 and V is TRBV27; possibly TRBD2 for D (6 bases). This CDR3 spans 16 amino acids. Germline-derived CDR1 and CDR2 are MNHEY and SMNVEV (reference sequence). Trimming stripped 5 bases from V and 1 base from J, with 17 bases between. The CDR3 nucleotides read TGTGCCAGCAGTCCAGTTTATGCGGGGTTCCAAGAGACCCAGTACTTC. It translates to CASSPVYAGFQETQYF.

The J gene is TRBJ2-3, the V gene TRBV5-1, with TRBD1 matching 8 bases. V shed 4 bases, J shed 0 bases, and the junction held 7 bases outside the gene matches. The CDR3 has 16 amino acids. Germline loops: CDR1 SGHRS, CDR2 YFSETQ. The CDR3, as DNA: TGCGCCAGCAGCGCCCGGACAGGGAGGAGCACAGATACGCAGTATTTT. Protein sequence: CASSARTGRSTDTQYF. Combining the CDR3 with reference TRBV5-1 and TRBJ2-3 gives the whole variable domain KAGVTQTPRYLIKTRGQQVTLSCSPISGHRSVSWYQQTPGQGLQFLFEYFSETQRNKGNFPGRFSGRQFSNSRSEMNVSTLELGDSALYLCASSARTGRSTDTQYFGPGTRLTVL.

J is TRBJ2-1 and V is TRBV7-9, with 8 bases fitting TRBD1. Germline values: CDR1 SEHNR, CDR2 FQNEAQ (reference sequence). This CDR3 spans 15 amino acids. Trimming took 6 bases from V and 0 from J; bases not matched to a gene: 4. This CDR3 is CASRKDRVSYNEQFF. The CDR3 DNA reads TGTGCCAGCAGAAAGGACAGGGTCTCCTACAATGAGCAGTTCTTC.

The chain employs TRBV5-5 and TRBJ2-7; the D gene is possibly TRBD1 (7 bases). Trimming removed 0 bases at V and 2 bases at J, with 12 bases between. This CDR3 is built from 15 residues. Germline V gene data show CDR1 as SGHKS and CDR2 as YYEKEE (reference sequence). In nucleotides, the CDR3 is TGTGCCAGCAGCTTGGCGGCAGGGGGGACCTACGAGCAGTACTTC. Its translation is CASSLAAGGTYEQYF.

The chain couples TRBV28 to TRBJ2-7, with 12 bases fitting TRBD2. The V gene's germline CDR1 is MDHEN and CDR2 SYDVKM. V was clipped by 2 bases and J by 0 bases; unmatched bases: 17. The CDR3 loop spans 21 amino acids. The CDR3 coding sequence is TGTGCCAGCAGTTTAGCAAGGCTAGCGGGAGGGCTGGGCACTAGCTCCTACGAGCAGTACTTC. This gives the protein CASSLARLAGGLGTSSYEQYF.

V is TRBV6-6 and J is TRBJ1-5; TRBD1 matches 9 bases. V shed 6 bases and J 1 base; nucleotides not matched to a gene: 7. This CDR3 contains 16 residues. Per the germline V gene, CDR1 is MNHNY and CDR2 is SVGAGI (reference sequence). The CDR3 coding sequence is TGTGCCAGCAGCCTACAGGGGGCGGGGAGCAATCAGCCCCAGCATTTT. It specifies CASSLQGAGSNQPQHF.

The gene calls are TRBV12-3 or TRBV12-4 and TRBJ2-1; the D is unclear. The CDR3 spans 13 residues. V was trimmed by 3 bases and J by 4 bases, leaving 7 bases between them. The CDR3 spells CASSFNSYNEQFF. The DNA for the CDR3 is TGTGCCAGCAGTTTCAACAGTTACAATGAGCAGTTCTTC.